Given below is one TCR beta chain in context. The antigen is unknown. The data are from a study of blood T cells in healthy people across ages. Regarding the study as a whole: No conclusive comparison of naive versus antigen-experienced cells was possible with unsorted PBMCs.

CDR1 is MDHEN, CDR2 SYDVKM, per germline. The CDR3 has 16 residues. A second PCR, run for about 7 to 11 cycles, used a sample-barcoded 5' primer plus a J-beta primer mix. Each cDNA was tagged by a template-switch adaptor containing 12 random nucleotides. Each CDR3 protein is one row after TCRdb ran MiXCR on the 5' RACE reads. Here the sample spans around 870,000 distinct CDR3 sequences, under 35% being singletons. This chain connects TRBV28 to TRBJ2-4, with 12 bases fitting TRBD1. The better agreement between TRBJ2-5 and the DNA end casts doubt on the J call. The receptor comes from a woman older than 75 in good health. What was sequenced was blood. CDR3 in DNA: TGTGCCAGCAGGAATCCCGGGACAGGGGGCTTGCAGACCCAGTACTTC. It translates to CASRNPGTGGLQTQYF.